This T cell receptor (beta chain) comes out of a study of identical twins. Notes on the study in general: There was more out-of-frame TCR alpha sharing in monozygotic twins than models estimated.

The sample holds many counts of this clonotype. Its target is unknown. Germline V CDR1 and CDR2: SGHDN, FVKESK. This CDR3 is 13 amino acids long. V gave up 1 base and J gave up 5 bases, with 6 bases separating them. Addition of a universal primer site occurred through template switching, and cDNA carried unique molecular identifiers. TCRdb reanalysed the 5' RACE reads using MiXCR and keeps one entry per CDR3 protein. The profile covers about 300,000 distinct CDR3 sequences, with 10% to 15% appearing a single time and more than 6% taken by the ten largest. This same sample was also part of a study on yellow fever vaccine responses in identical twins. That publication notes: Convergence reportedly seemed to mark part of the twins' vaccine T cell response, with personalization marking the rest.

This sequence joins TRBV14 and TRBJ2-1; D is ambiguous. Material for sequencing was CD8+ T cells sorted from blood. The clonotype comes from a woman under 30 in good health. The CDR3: CASSQGLHNEQFF. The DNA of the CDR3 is TGTGCCAGCAGCCAAGGACTCCACAATGAGCAGTTCTTC.